This TCR beta chain stems from a study of response to subunit inactivated influenza vaccine. TCRdb reanalysed the RT-PCR reads using MiXCR and keeps one entry per CDR3 protein. This sample has hundreds of thousands of distinct CDR3 sequences, with 15% to 19% found just once. The CDR3 contains 17 residues. V shed 5 bases and J 1 base; nucleotides not matched to a gene: 5. Germline lookup yields CDR1 SGHTA and CDR2 FQGNSA. At least ten counts were recorded for this clonotype. Its target is unknown. The study, taken as a whole, reports: That few new T cells are recruited by each seasonal influenza vaccination was the authors' suggestion.

The chain is built from TRBV7-2 and TRBJ2-5; 15 bases are a match to TRBD2. The origin of this receptor is a man in his fifties who received an inactivated influenza vaccine. Sequences were derived from PBMCs from blood, sampled 12 days after vaccination. CDR3 protein: CASSRTSGGALQETQYF. The CDR3 DNA reads TGTGCCAGCAGCAGGACTAGCGGGGGGGCCCTCCAAGAGACCCAGTACTTC.